Reported below is one T cell receptor (beta chain). Assay used: immunoSEQ multiplex PCR; TCRdb lists only in-frame clones, some missing. Of roughly 66,000 clones in the sample, around 88% were seen once. These data are taken from a study of technical replicates of blood from several donors. The TCR originated in a human donor in good health. Some clones in this sample may be carry-over from other donors' samples. The sample comprised PBMCs.

This CDR3 is CASSRDRGRTNEKLFF. DNA of the CDR3: TGTGCCAGCAGCCGCGACAGGGGGCGAACTAATGAAAAACTGTTTTTT. This chain links TRBV2 with TRBJ1-4, with TRBD1 identical over 10 bases. The V gene end was trimmed by 6 bases and the J gene end by 1 base; junction bases not matched to a gene: 5. Germline lookup yields CDR1 SNHLY and CDR2 FYNNEI. The CDR3 consists of 16 residues.